These T cell receptor beta chains were read from a single sample in a study of patients and donors after allogeneic stem cell transplantation. Via MiXCR, TCRdb re-called the RT-PCR reads, giving one row per CDR3 protein. The data hold about a million distinct CDR3 sequences, with about a sixth observed a single time. The sample comprised blood, either unsorted or a sorted T cell fraction (not recorded which). The source is a human donor who was either an allogeneic HSCT recipient or a stem cell or donor lymphocyte infusion donor (not recorded which). It is not recorded whose cells these are; they may come from a transplant donor. The CDR3 runs from the conserved cysteine through the conserved F or W.

V gene	J gene	CDR3 protein
TRBV10-3	TRBJ1-2	CAISEIVQGYGYTF
TRBV5-6	TRBJ2-2	CASSLRDRKTGELFF
TRBV12-3/TRBV12-4	TRBJ2-2	CASSRDKKGTGELFF
TRBV9	TRBJ1-1	CASSVDPGQRSTEAFF
TRBV12-3/TRBV12-4	TRBJ1-6	CASSLLSPGQGRSPLHF
TRBV9	TRBJ2-2	CASSVGLGGRKDTGELFF
TRBV27	TRBJ2-7	CASSLLGHASYEQYF
TRBV12-3/TRBV12-4	TRBJ2-4	CASSLHGGSSGGQYF
TRBV20-1	TRBJ1-1	CSARDTRGPEGAFF
TRBV4-2	TRBJ2-5	CASSLGTSGGRGETQYF
TRBV4-2	TRBJ2-5	CASSQDSNLLQETQYF
TRBV4-1	TRBJ1-6	CASSQKTGNSPLHF
TRBV5-1	TRBJ1-1	CASSLAGLRNTEAFF
TRBV6-2/TRBV6-3	TRBJ2-1	CASSFQGTGVNNEQFF
TRBV5-1	TRBJ2-2	CASSLNIGTSAGELFF
TRBV6-5	TRBJ2-7	CASSYSGLAGGGYEQYF
TRBV15	TRBJ2-6	CATSRDGEGANVLTF
TRBV6-1	TRBJ2-3	CASSGLAGVTDTQYF
TRBV11-2	TRBJ2-3	CATWTPRTDTQYF
TRBV7-8	TRBJ2-1	CASTDNEQFF
TRBV2	TRBJ2-1	CASSAPGLAVSYNEQFF
TRBV3-1	TRBJ1-3	CASTYRASSGNTIYF
TRBV24-1	TRBJ2-1	CATSDSGTSGDNEQFF
TRBV27	TRBJ2-2	CASSRFGTSGRVTGELFF
TRBV24-1	TRBJ2-3	CATSDPGTGEVGSQYF
TRBV7-9	TRBJ1-1	CASSSKEALNTEAFF
TRBV6-1	TRBJ2-2	CASGFLTGGGPGELFF
TRBV4-3	TRBJ2-1	CASSREDEQFF
TRBV12-3/TRBV12-4	TRBJ2-1	CASSLIRPGQRLNEQFF
TRBV5-1	TRBJ1-5	CASSHGPDQPQHF
TRBV4-1	TRBJ2-7	CASSSQQGAPYEQYF
TRBV6-9	TRBJ1-2	CASTYNYGYTF
TRBV29-1	TRBJ2-2	CSVRQGLTGELFF
TRBV12-3/TRBV12-4	TRBJ2-7	CASSPGRGLAYEQYF
TRBV7-6	TRBJ2-1	CASSLAWAGEEYNEQFF
TRBV7-2	TRBJ2-4	CASSLFAGDIQYF
TRBV12-3/TRBV12-4	TRBJ2-2	CASTIKRGLNTGELFF
TRBV19	TRBJ1-5	CASSTDRYNQPQHF
TRBV6-6	TRBJ1-1	CASSAQDTEAFF
TRBV12-3/TRBV12-4	TRBJ1-6	CASSDRANSPLHF
TRBV6-2/TRBV6-3	TRBJ2-7	CASSYTGRRYEQYF
TRBV12-5	TRBJ2-1	CASGLSSNLGSYNEQFF